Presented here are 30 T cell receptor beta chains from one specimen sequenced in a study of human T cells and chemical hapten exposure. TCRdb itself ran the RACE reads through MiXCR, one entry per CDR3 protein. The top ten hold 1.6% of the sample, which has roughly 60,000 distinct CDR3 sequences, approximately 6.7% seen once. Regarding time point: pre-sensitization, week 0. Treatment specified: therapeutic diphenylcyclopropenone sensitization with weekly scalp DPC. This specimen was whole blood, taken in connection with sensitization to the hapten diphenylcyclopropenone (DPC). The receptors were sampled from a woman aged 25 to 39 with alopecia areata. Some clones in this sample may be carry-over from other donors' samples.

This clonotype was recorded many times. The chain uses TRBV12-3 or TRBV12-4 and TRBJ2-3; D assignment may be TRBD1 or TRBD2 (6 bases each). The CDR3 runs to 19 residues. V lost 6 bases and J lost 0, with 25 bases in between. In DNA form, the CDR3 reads TGTGCCAGCAGGGGACCTACAGGGCGGGAACCTTCTAGCACAGATACGCAGTATTTT. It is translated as CASRGPTGREPSSTDTQYF.

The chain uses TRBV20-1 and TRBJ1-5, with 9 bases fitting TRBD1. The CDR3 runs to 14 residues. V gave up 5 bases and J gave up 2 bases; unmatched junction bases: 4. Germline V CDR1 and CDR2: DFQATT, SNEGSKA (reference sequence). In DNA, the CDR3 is TGCAGTGCTTTACAGGGGGCCGGCAATCAGCCCCAGCATTTT. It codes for CSALQGAGNQPQHF.

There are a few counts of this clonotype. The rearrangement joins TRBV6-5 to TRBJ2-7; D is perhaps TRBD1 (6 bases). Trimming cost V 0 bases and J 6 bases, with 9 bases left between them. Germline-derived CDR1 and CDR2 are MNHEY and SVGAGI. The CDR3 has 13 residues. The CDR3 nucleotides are TGTGCCAGCAGTTACTCCGAGACAGGCGAGCAGTACTTC. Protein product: CASSYSETGEQYF.

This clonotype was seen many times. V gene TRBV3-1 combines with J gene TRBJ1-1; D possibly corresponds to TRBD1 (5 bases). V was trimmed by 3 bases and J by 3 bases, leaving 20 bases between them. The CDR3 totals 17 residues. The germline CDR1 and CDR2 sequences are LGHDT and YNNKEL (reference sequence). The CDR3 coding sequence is TGTGCCAGCAGCCATGAATTGGGTACAGGATCATACACTGAAGCTTTCTTT. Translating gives CASSHELGTGSYTEAFF. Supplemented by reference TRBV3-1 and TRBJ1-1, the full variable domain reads DTAVSQTPKYLVTQMGNDKSIKCEQNLGHDTMYWYKQDSKKFLKIMFSYNNKELIINETVPNRFSPKSPDKAHLNLHINSLELGDSAVYFCASSHELGTGSYTEAFFGQGTRLTVV.

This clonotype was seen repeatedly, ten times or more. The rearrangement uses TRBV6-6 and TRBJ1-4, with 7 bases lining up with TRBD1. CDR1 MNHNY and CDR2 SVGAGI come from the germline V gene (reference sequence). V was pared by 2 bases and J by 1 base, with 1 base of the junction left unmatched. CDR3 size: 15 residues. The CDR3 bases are TGTGCCAGCAGTTACAGGGGGCAAACTAATGAAAAACTGTTTTTT. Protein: CASSYRGQTNEKLFF.

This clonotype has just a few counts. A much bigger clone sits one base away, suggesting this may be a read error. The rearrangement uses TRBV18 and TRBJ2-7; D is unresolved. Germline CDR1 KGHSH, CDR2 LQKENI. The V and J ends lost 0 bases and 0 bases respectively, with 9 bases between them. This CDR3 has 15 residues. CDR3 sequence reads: CASSPPGSRSYEQYF. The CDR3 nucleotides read TGTGCCAGCTCACCACCGGGCAGTCGCTCCTACGAGCAGTACTTC.

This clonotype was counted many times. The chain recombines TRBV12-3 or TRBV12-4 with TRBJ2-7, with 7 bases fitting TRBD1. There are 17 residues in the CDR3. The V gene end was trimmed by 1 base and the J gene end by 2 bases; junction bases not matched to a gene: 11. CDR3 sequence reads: CASSLETRGFWTYEQYF. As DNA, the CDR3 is TGTGCCAGCAGTTTAGAGACCAGGGGGTTTTGGACCTACGAGCAGTACTTC.

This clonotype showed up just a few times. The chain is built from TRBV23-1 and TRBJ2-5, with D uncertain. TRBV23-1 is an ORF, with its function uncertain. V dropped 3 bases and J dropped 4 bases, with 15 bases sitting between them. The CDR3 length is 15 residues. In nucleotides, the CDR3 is TGCGCCAGCAGTCACCCCCCGGCCCCGGGAGAGACCCAGTACTTC. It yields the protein CASSHPPAPGETQYF.

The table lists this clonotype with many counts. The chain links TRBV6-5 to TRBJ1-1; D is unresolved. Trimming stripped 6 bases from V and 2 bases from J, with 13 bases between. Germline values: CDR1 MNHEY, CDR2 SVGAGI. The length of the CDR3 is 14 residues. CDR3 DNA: TGTGCCAGCAGGGTTATAGGTGCCAACACTGAAGCTTTCTTT. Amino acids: CASRVIGANTEAFF.

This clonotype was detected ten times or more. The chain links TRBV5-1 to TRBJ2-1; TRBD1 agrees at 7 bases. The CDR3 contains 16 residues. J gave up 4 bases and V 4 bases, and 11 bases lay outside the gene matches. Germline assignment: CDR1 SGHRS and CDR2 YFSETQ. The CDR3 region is CASSVGRGTDYNEQFF. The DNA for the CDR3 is TGCGCCAGCAGCGTCGGAAGGGGGACAGATTACAATGAGCAGTTCTTC.

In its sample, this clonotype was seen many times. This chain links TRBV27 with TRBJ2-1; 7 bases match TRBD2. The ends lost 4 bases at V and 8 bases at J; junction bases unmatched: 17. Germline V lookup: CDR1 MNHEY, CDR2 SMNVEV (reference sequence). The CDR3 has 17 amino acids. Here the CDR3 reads CASSSDQRGHQWDEQFF. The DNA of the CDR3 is TGTGCCAGCAGTTCCGACCAGCGGGGCCACCAGTGGGATGAGCAGTTCTTC.

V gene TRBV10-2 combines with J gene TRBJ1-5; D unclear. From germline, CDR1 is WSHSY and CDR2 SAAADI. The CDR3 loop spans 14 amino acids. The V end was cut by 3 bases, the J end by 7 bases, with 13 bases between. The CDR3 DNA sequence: TGCGCCAGCAGTGAAGGAAGGGTAGGCCAGCCCCAGCATTTT. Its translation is CASSEGRVGQPQHF.

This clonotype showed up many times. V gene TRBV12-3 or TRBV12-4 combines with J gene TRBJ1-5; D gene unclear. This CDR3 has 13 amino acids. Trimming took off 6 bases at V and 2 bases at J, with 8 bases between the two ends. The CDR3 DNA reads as TGTGCCAGCAGACCAAGGGGCAATCAGCCCCAGCATTTT. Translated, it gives CASRPRGNQPQHF.

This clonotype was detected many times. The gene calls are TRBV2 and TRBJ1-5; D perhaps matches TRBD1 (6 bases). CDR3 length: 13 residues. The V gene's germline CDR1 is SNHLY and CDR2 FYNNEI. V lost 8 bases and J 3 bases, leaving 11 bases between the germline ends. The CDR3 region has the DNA TGTGCCAGCTCGGGACAACCCAATCAGCCCCAGCATTTT. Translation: CASSGQPNQPQHF.

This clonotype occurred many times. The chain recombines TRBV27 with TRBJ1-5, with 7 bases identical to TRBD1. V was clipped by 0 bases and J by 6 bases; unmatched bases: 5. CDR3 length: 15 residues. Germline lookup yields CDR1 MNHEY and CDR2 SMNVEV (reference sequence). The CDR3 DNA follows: TGTGCCAGCAGTTTATCAAGCAGGGGGGGTCAGCCCCAGCATTTT. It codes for CASSLSSRGGQPQHF.

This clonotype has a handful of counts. CDR3 residues: CASSFQLAAFF. CDR3 nucleotides: TGTGCCAGCAGCTTTCAGCTCGCCGCTTTCTTT. The chain joins TRBV11-2 to TRBJ1-1; D uncertain. Trimming left V 3 bases short and J 11 bases short, with 10 bases between. CDR3 size: 11 residues. Germline V gene lookup returns CDR1 SGHAT and CDR2 FQNNGV.

The CDR3 DNA reads TGTGCCAGTAGTTCGAGACAGTCTGGGGCCAACGTCCTGACTTTC. This sequence encodes CASSSRQSGANVLTF. This rearrangement joins TRBV19 to TRBJ2-6; D is perhaps TRBD1 (5 bases). The V gene lost 5 bases and the J gene lost 1 base, with 9 bases spanning the gap. Germline CDR1 is LNHDA and CDR2 is SQIVND (reference sequence). The CDR3 runs to 15 residues.

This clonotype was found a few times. The CDR3 sequence: CAWSASDIALGKLFF. In DNA form, the CDR3 reads TGTGCCTGGAGTGCTTCGGACATCGCCTTAGGGAAACTGTTTTTT. J is TRBJ1-4 and V is TRBV30, with TRBD1 as a possible D gene (5 bases). Germline V lookup: CDR1 GTSNPN, CDR2 SVGIG (reference sequence). The CDR3 extends over 15 amino acids. V dropped 1 base and J dropped 11 bases, with 20 bases sitting between them.

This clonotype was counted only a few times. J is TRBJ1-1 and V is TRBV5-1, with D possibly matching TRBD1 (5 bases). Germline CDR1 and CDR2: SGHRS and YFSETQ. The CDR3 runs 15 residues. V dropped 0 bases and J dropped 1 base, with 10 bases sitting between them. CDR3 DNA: TGCGCCAGCAGCTTGGTAGGGGACGGGAACACTGAAGCTTTCTTT. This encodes CASSLVGDGNTEAFF.

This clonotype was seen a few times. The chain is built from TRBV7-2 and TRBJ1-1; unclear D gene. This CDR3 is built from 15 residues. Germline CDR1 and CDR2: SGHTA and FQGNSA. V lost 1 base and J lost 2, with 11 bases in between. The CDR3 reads CASSLVVGINTEAFF. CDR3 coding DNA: TGTGCCAGCAGCTTAGTGGTCGGCATCAACACTGAAGCTTTCTTT.

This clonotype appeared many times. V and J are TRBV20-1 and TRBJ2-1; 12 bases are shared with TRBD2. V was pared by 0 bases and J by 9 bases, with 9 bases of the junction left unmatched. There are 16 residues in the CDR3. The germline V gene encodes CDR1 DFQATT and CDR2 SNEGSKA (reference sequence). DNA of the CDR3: TGCAGTGCTAGAGATCCTCTAGCGGGGGGGCCGGGTGAGCAGTTCTTC. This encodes CSARDPLAGGPGEQFF.

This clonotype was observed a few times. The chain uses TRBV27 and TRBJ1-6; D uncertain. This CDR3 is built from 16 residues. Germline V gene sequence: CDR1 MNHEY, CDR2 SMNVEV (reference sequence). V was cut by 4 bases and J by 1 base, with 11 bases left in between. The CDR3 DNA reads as TGTGCCAGCAGTTCCTCTGAGGGATCCTATAATTCACCCCTCCACTTT. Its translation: CASSSSEGSYNSPLHF.

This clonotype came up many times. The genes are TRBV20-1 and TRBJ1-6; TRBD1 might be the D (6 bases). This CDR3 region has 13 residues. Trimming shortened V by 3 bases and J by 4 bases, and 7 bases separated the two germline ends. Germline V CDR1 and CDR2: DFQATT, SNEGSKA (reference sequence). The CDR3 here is CSARDRYNSPLHF. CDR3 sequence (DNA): TGCAGTGCTAGGGACAGATATAATTCACCCCTCCACTTT.

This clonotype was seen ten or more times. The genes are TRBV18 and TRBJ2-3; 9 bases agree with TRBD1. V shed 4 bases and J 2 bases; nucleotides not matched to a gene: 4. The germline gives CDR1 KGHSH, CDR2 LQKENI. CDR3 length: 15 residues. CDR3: CASSLQGALTDTQYF. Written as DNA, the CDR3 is TGTGCCAGCTCACTACAGGGGGCCCTCACAGATACGCAGTATTTT.

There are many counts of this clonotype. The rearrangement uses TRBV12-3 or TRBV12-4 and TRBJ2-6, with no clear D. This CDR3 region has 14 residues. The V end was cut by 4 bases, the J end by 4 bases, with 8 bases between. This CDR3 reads CASSSSSGANVLTF. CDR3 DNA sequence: TGTGCCAGCAGTTCCTCGTCCGGGGCCAACGTCCTGACTTTC.

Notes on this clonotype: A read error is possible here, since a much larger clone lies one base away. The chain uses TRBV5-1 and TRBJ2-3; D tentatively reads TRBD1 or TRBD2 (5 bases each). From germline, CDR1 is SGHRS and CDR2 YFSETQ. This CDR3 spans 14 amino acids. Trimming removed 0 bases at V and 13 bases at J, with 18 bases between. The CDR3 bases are TGCGCCAGCAGCTTGGCGGTTGTAAGGGGAGCGAAGTATTTT. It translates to CASSLAVVRGAKYF.

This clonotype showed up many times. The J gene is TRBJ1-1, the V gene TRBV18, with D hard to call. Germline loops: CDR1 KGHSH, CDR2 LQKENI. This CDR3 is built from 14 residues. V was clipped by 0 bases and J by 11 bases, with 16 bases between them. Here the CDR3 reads CASSPPSIGPWAFF. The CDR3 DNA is TGTGCCAGCTCACCACCGAGTATAGGACCTTGGGCTTTCTTT. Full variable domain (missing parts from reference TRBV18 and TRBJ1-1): NAGVMQNPRHLVRRRGQEARLRCSPMKGHSHVYWYRQLPEEGLKFMVYLQKENIIDESGMPKERFSAEFPKEGPSILRIQQVVRGDSAAYFCASSPPSIGPWAFFGQGTRLTVV.

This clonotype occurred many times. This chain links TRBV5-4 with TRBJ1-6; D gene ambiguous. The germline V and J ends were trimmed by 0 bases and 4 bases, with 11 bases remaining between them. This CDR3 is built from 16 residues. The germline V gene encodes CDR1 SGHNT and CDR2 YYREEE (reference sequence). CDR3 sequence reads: CASSLEPGVYNSPLHF. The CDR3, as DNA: TGTGCCAGCAGCTTGGAGCCGGGAGTGTATAATTCACCCCTCCACTTT.

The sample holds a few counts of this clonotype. CDR3 protein: CASSPGTVLQRNTEAFF. As DNA, the CDR3 is TGTGCCAGCAGTCCAGGGACAGTCCTTCAAAGGAACACTGAAGCTTTCTTT. The chain uses TRBV6-5 and TRBJ1-1; 7 bases agree with TRBD1. After removal of 5 bases from V and 1 base from J, the junction contained 13 bases not matched to a gene. The CDR3 is made up of 17 amino acids. Germline CDR1 and CDR2: MNHEY and SVGAGI.

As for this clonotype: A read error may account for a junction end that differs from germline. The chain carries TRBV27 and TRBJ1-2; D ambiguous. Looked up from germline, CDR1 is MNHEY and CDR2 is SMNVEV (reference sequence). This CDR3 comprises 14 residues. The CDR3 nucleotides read TGTGCCAGCAGGAGGACGGCCGATCCCTATGGCGACACCTTC. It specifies CASRRTADPYGDTF.